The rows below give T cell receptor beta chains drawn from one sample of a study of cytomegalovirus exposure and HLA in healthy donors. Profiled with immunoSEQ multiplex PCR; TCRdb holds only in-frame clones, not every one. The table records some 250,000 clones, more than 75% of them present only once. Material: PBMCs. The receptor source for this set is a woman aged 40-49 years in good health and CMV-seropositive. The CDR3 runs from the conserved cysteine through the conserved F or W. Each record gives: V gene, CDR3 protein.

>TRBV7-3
CASSPTGGVGNEQFF
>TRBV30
CAWSVGYEQYF
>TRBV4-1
CASSQDVREDQPQHF
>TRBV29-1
CSVKITDTQYF
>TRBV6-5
CASSGSTEAFF
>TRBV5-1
CASSTSVYNEQFF
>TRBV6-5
CASGRGGGTYEQYF
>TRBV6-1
CASSESRGQTEAFF
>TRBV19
CASSIGRGRTDTQYF
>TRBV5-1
CASSLASRRESSYEQYF
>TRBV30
CAWSVLLGDTQYF
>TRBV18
CASSPLVGQLNSPLHF
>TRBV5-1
CASSWDSGETGELFF
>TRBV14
CASSQVSRLGLTYEQYF
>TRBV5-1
CASTRGGASDGYTF
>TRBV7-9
CSSSLGASNYGYTF
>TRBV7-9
CASSWGTVDEQYF
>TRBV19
CASSITEETQYF
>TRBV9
CASSTTDSYYSGNTIYF
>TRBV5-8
CASSFTGGKTQYF
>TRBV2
CASSVDRGPGQPQHF
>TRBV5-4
CASTLNTGNTEAFF
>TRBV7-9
CASSLFGGREPIGTEAFF
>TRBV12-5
CASGPPSGQQYQETQYF
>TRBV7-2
CASSLVASGRAGNEQFF
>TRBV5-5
CASSLFTGWATGNEQFF
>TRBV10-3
CAITLTGSHYEQYF
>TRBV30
CAWRGGTGALVGELFF
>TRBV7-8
CASSKTSGYTDTQYF
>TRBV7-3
CASSLRGGALTDTQYF
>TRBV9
CASSVAEGGYNEQFF
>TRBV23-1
CASSQHGREAPGYGYTF
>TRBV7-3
CASSLDRGQGEQFF
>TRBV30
CAWSVEDNTEAFF
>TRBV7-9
CASSYPGQGADTQYF
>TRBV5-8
CASSLQTGEAFF
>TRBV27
CASSRGGRKNEKLFF
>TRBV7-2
CASSSTWGGNNEKLFF
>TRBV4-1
CASSQRTDGGPEAFF
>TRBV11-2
CASSLFRQRREAFF
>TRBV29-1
CSVGRLVQGGNTEAFF
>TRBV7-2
CASSPSYTIYF
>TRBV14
CASSQNRAGNTIYF
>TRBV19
CASSPRDWSEAFF
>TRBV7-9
CASSTTREGSKDYGYTF
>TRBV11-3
CASSNSFKGGSGANVLTF
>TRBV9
CASSATGTGGTGELFF
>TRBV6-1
CASRDSYYEQYF
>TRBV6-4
CASSEVVQGSGGEQFF